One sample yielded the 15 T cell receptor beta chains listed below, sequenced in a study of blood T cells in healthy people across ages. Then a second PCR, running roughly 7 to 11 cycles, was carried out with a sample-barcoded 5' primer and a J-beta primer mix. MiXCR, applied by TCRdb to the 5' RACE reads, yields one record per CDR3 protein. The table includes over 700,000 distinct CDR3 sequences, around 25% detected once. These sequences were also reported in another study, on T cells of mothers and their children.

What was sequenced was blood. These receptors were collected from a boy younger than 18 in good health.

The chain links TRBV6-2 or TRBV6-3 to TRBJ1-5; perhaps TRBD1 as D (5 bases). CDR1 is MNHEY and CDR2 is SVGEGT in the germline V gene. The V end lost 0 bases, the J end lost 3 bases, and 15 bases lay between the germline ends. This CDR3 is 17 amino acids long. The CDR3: CASSYSNTDRHNQPQHF. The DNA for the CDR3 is TGTGCCAGCAGTTACTCGAATACCGACAGACACAATCAGCCCCAGCATTTT.

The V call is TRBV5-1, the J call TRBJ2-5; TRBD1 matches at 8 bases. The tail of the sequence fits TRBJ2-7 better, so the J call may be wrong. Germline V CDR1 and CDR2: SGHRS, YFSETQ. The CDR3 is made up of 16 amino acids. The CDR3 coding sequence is TGCGCCAGCAGCTTGGAGTCAGGGGGCAACACTTACGAGCAGTACTTC. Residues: CASSLESGGNTYEQYF.

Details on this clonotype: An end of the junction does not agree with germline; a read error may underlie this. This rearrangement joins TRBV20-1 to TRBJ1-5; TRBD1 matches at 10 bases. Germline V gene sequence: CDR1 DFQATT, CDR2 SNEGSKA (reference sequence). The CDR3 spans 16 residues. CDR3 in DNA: TGCAGTGCTGGTCCGGGACAGGGGATTAGCGATCAGCCCCAGCATTTT. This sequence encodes CSAGPGQGISDQPQHF.

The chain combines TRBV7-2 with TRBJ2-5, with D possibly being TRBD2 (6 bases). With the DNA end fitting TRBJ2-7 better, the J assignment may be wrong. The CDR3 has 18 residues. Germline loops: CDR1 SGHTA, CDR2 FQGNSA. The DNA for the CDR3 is TGTGCCAGCAGCTTAGCACAGAGTGGGGGACTCGCATCCTACGAGCAGTACTTC. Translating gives CASSLAQSGGLASYEQYF.

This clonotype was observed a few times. The CDR3 reads CASSLDMGLNGYTF. In DNA form, the CDR3 reads TGTGCCAGCAGCTTAGATATGGGGCTTAATGGCTACACCTTC. The chain links TRBV11-2 to TRBJ1-2; D might be TRBD1 (5 bases). Trimming stripped 0 bases from V and 6 bases from J, with 11 bases between. CDR1 SGHAT and CDR2 FQNNGV come from the germline V gene. The CDR3 totals 14 residues. Looking up the rest from reference TRBV11-2 and TRBJ1-2 gives the full variable domain: EAGVAQSPRYKIIEKRQSVAFWCNPISGHATLYWYQQILGQGPKLLIQFQNNGVVDDSQLPKDRFSAERLKGVDSTLKIQPAKLEDSAVYLCASSLDMGLNGYTFGSGTRLTVV.

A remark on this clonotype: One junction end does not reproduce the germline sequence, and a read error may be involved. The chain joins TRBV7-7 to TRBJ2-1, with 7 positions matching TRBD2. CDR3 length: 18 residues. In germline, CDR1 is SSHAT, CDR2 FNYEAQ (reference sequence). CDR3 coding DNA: TGTGCTAGCAGCTTGATGGGGAGGGGCCCCGGTCGCAACAATGAGCAGTTCTTC. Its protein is CASSLMGRGPGRNNEQFF.

CDR3 amino acids: CASGPTGIAKNIQYF. The CDR3, as DNA: TGTGCTAGTGGTCCGACAGGGATAGCCAAAAACATTCAGTACTTC. V and J are TRBV12-5 and TRBJ2-4, with 7 bases identical to TRBD1. Trimming removed 5 bases from V and 0 bases from J; junction bases left unmatched: 4. CDR3 length: 15 amino acids. In germline, CDR1 is LGHNT, CDR2 FRNRAP.

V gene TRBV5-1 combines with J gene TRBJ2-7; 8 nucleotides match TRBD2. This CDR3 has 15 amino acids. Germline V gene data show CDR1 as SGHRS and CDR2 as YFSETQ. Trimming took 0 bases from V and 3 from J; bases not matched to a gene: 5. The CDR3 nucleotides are TGCGCCAGCAGCTTGGCCAGCGGGGGTGGCTACGAGCAGTACTTC. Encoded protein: CASSLASGGGYEQYF.

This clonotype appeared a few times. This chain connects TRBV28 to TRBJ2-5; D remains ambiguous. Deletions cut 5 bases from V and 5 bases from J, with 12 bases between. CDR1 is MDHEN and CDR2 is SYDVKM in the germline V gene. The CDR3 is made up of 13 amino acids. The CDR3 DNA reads TGTGCCAGCAGTCTAGGGAATGGGGAGACCCAGTACTTC. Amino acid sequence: CASSLGNGETQYF.

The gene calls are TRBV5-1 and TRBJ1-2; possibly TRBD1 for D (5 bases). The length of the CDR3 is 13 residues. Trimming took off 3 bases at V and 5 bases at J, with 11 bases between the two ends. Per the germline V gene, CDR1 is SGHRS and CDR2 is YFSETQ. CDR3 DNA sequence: TGCGCCAGCAGCTCTTCCCCAGGGTATGGCTACACCTTC. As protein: CASSSSPGYGYTF.

As DNA, the CDR3 is TGTGCCAGCAGCGGCCCGGGACTAGAAGAGACCCAGTACTTC. It is translated as CASSGPGLEETQYF. J is TRBJ2-5 and V is TRBV3-1; 8 bases are a match to TRBD2. With V trimmed by 5 bases and J by 3 bases, 5 bases remained unmatched. Germline V gives CDR1 LGHDT, CDR2 YNNKEL (reference sequence). The CDR3 length is 14 residues.

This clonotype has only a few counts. The CDR3 sequence: CASSLVALAGREQYF. The CDR3 nucleotides read TGTGCCAGCAGCTTGGTAGCACTAGCCGGGCGGGAGCAGTACTTC. The chain combines TRBV5-6 with TRBJ2-5, with 7 bases lining up with TRBD2. Trimming at V came to 0 bases and at J to 11 bases, leaving 13 bases not matched to a gene. The germline CDR1 and CDR2 sequences are SGHDT and YYEEEE. The CDR3 runs 15 residues.

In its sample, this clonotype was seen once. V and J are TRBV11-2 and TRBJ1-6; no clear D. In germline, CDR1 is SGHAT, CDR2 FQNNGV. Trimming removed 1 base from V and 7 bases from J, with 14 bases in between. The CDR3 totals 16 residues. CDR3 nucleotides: TGTGCCAGCAGCTTAGCCCTGCAGGTCCAAAATTCACCCCTCCACTTT. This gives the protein CASSLALQVQNSPLHF.

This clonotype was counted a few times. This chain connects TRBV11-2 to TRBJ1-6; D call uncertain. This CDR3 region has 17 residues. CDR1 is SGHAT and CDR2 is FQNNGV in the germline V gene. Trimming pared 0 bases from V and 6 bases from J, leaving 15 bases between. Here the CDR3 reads CASSLDGVKDLNSPLHF. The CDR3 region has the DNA TGTGCCAGCAGCTTAGACGGCGTTAAGGATCTTAATTCACCCCTCCACTTT.

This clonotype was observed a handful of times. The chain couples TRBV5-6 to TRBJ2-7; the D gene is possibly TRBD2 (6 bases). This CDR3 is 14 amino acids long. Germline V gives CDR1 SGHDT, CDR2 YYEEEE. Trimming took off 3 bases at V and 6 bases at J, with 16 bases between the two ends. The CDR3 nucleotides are TGTGCCAGCAGCTCCGCCGCGGGGCGGGGCGAGCAGTACTTC. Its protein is CASSSAAGRGEQYF.